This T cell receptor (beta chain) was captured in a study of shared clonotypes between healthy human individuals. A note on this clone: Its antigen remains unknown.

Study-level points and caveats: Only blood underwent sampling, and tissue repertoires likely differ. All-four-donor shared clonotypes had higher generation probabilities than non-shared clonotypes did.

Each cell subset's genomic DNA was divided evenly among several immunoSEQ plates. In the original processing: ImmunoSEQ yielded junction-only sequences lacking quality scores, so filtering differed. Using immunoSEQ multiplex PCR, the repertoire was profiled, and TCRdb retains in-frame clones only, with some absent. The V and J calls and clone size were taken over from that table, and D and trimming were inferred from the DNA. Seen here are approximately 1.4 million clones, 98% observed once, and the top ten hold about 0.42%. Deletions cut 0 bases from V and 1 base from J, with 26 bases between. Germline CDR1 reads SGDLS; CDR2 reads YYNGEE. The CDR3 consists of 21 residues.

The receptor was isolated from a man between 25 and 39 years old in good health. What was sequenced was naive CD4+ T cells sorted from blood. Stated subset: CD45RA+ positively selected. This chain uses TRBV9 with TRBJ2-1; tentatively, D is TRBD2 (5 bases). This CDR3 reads CASSVATRVGTALHSYNEQFF. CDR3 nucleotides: TGTGCCAGCAGCGTAGCTACGAGGGTAGGAACGGCGCTTCATTCCTACAATGAGCAGTTCTTC.